This entry lists 25 T cell receptor beta chains sequenced from one sample in a study of human T cells and chemical hapten exposure. Time point described: patch test 1, 2 weeks after DPC sensitization. The treatment denotes: therapeutic diphenylcyclopropenone sensitization with weekly scalp DPC. TCRdb redid the calling of the RACE reads with MiXCR, one entry per CDR3 protein. The sample consists of roughly 120,000 distinct CDR3 sequences, 9% to 13% of them appearing once. The sample consisted of whole blood, taken in connection with sensitization to the hapten diphenylcyclopropenone (DPC). These receptor sequences come from a woman between 45 and 65 years old with alopecia areata. Some clones in this sample may be carry-over from other donors' samples.

The chain combines TRBV4-3 with TRBJ2-1; possible D gene TRBD2, 5 bases. The germline V gene has CDR1 LGHNA and CDR2 YSLEER. The V gene lost 1 base and the J gene lost 9 bases, with 16 bases spanning the gap. The CDR3 spans 15 residues. The CDR3 protein is CASSQGWGVKGEQFF. DNA of the CDR3: TGCGCCAGCAGCCAAGGGTGGGGAGTCAAAGGTGAGCAGTTCTTC.

The rearrangement joins TRBV9 to TRBJ1-4, with D unclear. Germline lookup yields CDR1 SGDLS and CDR2 YYNGEE. This CDR3 is built from 15 residues. V was trimmed by 4 bases and J by 8 bases, leaving 18 bases between them. This CDR3 is CASSTRTGSGEKLFF. In DNA form, the CDR3 reads TGTGCCAGCAGCACCCGGACCGGGAGTGGCGAAAAACTGTTTTTT.

The V call is TRBV28, the J call TRBJ2-7; a possible D gene is TRBD1 (5 bases). This CDR3 spans 15 amino acids. Germline V CDR1 and CDR2: MDHEN, SYDVKM. The V end lost 6 bases, the J end lost 3 bases, and 18 bases lay between the germline ends. The DNA for the CDR3 is TGTGCCAGCAGGCCAACGACCCTAGGGGTCTACGAGCAGTACTTC. Residues: CASRPTTLGVYEQYF.

The sample holds a few counts of this clonotype. The V and J genes are TRBV5-1 and TRBJ2-5; weak D call: TRBD2 (5 bases). V lost 1 base to trimming and J lost 4 bases, with 11 bases between them. CDR1 is SGHRS, CDR2 YFSETQ, per germline. The CDR3 has 14 residues. CDR3 loop: CASSLRPGSETQYF. The DNA for the CDR3 is TGCGCCAGCAGCTTGCGGCCGGGGTCAGAGACCCAGTACTTC.

Many counts were recorded for this clonotype. This chain links TRBV12-3 or TRBV12-4 with TRBJ1-5, with 12 bases that match TRBD1. The CDR3 is 16 residues long. V was clipped by 6 bases and J by 6 bases; unmatched bases: 9. The CDR3 nucleotides are TGTGCCAGCAGAACCGGGACAGGGGGCTTATCTCAGCCCCAGCATTTT. This sequence encodes CASRTGTGGLSQPQHF.

V gene TRBV2 combines with J gene TRBJ2-2, with D possibly TRBD2 on 6 matching bases. The germline V and J ends were trimmed by 7 bases and 5 bases, with 14 bases remaining between them. This CDR3 is 14 amino acids long. Germline V gene data show CDR1 as SNHLY and CDR2 as FYNNEI. The CDR3: CASKTRTGTGELFF. The CDR3 DNA reads TGTGCCAGCAAGACTAGAACGGGTACCGGGGAGCTGTTTTTT.

At least ten counts were recorded for this clonotype. The chain uses TRBV4-2 and TRBJ2-3; 9 bases are shared with TRBD2. Germline trimming cut 0 bases from V and 6 bases from J; bases unmatched to any gene: 7. The germline gives CDR1 LGHNA, CDR2 YNFKEQ. This CDR3 region has 16 residues. The CDR3 spells CASSQDLSGGADTQYF. The CDR3 DNA reads TGTGCCAGCAGCCAAGATCTTAGCGGGGGCGCGGATACGCAGTATTTT.

The rearrangement joins TRBV5-1 to TRBJ1-1, with D possibly matching TRBD1 (5 bases). Germline lookup yields CDR1 SGHRS and CDR2 YFSETQ. V lost 4 bases to trimming and J lost 1 base, with 8 bases between them. The CDR3 loop spans 13 amino acids. The CDR3 reads CASSPTANTEAFF. CDR3 in DNA: TGCGCCAGCAGCCCGACAGCGAACACTGAAGCTTTCTTT.

This clonotype has at least ten counts. The rearrangement links TRBV18 to TRBJ1-3; D is possibly TRBD1 (5 bases). Per germline, CDR1 KGHSH and CDR2 LQKENI. The V and J ends lost 2 bases and 0 bases respectively, with 8 bases between them. This CDR3 has 15 residues. Here the CDR3 DNA reads TGTGCCAGCTCACCATCCACAGGCTCTGGAAACACCATATATTTT. It yields the protein CASSPSTGSGNTIYF.

As concerns this clonotype: This sequence may be a read error, since a much larger clone differs from it by one base. The chain recombines TRBV5-1 with TRBJ2-5; 10 bases match TRBD2. CDR3 size: 15 residues. Germline V gene sequence: CDR1 SGHRS, CDR2 YFSETQ. V lost 8 bases to trimming and J lost 5 bases; unmatched junction nucleotides: 12. CDR3 in amino acids: CARTNPLAGFETQYF. The CDR3 bases are TGCGCCAGGACCAACCCACTAGCGGGGTTTGAGACCCAGTACTTC. Filled out from reference TRBV5-1 and TRBJ2-5, the complete variable domain reads KAGVTQTPRYLIKTRGQQVTLSCSPISGHRSVSWYQQTPGQGLQFLFEYFSETQRNKGNFPGRFSGRQFSNSRSEMNVSTLELGDSALYLCARTNPLAGFETQYFGPGTRLLVL.

With regard to this clonotype: This may arise from a read error, as a much more abundant clone is one base away. The rearrangement links TRBV7-9 to TRBJ2-3; D is undetermined. The CDR3 runs 11 residues. Per germline, CDR1 SEHNR and CDR2 FQNEAQ (reference sequence). This CDR3 reads CAVEWAPAPEF. The CDR3 DNA reads as TGTGCGGTGGAATGGGCGCCCGCCCCAGAATTT.

J is TRBJ2-5 and V is TRBV28; maybe TRBD1 (7 bases). V lost 2 bases and J 0 bases, leaving 13 bases between the germline ends. This CDR3 is built from 16 residues. The germline CDR1 and CDR2 sequences are MDHEN and SYDVKM. CDR3 loop: CASSLEAGGNQETQYF. In DNA form, the CDR3 reads TGTGCCAGCAGTTTAGAGGCAGGGGGGAACCAAGAGACCCAGTACTTC.

This clonotype showed up many times. The gene calls are TRBV12-3 or TRBV12-4 and TRBJ1-2; unclear D gene. The CDR3 runs 10 residues. Deletions cut 5 bases from V and 3 bases from J, with 1 base between. CDR3 bases: TGTGCCAGCAGTGACTATGGCTACACCTTC. As protein: CASSDYGYTF.

This chain links TRBV29-1 with TRBJ1-5, with D unclear. V gave up 8 bases and J gave up 4 bases, with 15 bases separating them. CDR3 size: 13 residues. Germline CDR1 and CDR2: SQVTM and ANQGSEA. This CDR3 is CSRDPGRNQPQHF. In DNA form, the CDR3 reads TGCAGCCGAGACCCGGGGAGGAATCAGCCCCAGCATTTT.

This sequence joins TRBV29-1 and TRBJ2-4, with 8 bases fitting TRBD1. V lost 2 bases and J lost 2; bases outside the gene matches: 5. This CDR3 comprises 15 residues. Germline V gene data show CDR1 as SQVTM and CDR2 as ANQGSEA. The CDR3 DNA follows: TGCAGCGTTGAACCCCAGGGGGCCCCCAAAAACATTCAGTACTTC. Its protein is CSVEPQGAPKNIQYF.

There are a few counts of this clonotype. The chain carries TRBV29-1 and TRBJ2-1; 8 bases align to TRBD1. J gave up 15 bases and V 7 bases, and 11 bases lay outside the gene matches. CDR3 size: 11 residues. CDR1 SQVTM and CDR2 ANQGSEA come from the germline V gene. The CDR3 here is CSAKTGGYPFF. CDR3 bases: TGCAGCGCGAAAACAGGGGGATACCCGTTCTTC.

The rearrangement joins TRBV11-2 to TRBJ2-5, with D possibly being TRBD2 (5 bases). CDR1 is SGHAT, CDR2 FQNNGV, per germline. This CDR3 comprises 13 residues. The ends were cut back, 3 bases at V and 4 bases at J, with 9 bases in the middle. The CDR3 region has the DNA TGTGCCAGCAGCTTTTACGGAGGAGAGACCCAGTACTTC. Translating it yields CASSFYGGETQYF.

The chain recombines TRBV20-1 with TRBJ1-5; D unresolved. CDR3 length: 12 residues. Germline CDR1 and CDR2: DFQATT and SNEGSKA (reference sequence). Trimming stripped 2 bases from V and 6 bases from J, with 8 bases between. Here the CDR3 reads CSARWTGQPQHF. CDR3 in DNA: TGCAGTGCTAGATGGACGGGTCAGCCCCAGCATTTT.

The sample holds a few counts of this clonotype. The J gene is TRBJ2-1, the V gene TRBV5-1, with TRBD2 identical over 10 bases. J lost 4 bases, V lost 0 bases, and 4 bases had no gene match. This CDR3 comprises 16 residues. CDR1 is SGHRS and CDR2 is YFSETQ in the germline V gene. The CDR3: CASSLDRTSGYNEQFF. Written as DNA, the CDR3 is TGCGCCAGCAGCTTGGATAGGACTAGCGGATACAATGAGCAGTTCTTC.

This clonotype was found a few times. CDR3: CATSAMGLAGSETQYF. The CDR3 DNA follows: TGTGCCACCAGTGCCATGGGACTAGCGGGGTCAGAGACCCAGTACTTC. The chain joins TRBV24-1 to TRBJ2-5, with 13 bases matching TRBD2. The trim removed 5 bases at V and 4 bases at J, leaving 6 bases unmatched. The CDR3 loop spans 16 amino acids. Per the germline V gene, CDR1 is KGHDR and CDR2 is SFDVKD.

This clonotype has more than one count but fewer than ten. J is TRBJ2-7 and V is TRBV20-1, with no clear D. CDR1 and CDR2 from the germline V gene are DFQATT and SNEGSKA (reference sequence). This CDR3 is 12 amino acids long. The V end was cut by 5 bases, the J end by 7 bases, with 15 bases between. In DNA, the CDR3 is TGCAGTGCTCCGGTTACGACGCCAGAGCAGTACTTC. The encoded protein is CSAPVTTPEQYF.

CDR3 in amino acids: CASTRLALGNEQFF. The CDR3 nucleotides read TGTGCCAGCACCCGCCTAGCCCTTGGCAATGAGCAGTTCTTC. The J gene is TRBJ2-1, the V gene TRBV2, with D possibly matching TRBD2 (5 bases). This CDR3 is built from 14 residues. V gave up 7 bases and J gave up 6 bases, with 16 bases separating them. Germline assignment: CDR1 SNHLY and CDR2 FYNNEI.

This clonotype has more than one count but fewer than ten. The chain uses TRBV14 and TRBJ2-1; 11 positions agree with TRBD1. Germline assignment: CDR1 SGHDN and CDR2 FVKESK. The J segment lost 4 bases and the V segment lost 1 base, leaving 3 bases of the junction unmatched. CDR3 length: 16 amino acids. This CDR3 reads CASSQGGQGEYNEQFF. CDR3 nucleotide sequence: TGTGCCAGCAGCCAAGGGGGACAGGGGGAATACAATGAGCAGTTCTTC.

This clonotype has at least ten counts. V is TRBV7-6 and J is TRBJ2-3, with D possibly matching TRBD1 (5 bases). The CDR3 has 18 amino acids. Germline V gives CDR1 SGHVS, CDR2 FNYEAQ. V lost 4 bases and J 0 bases, leaving 20 bases between the germline ends. In nucleotides, the CDR3 is TGTGCCAGCAGCTCCTCTCTTTCCCAGGGTAGCAGCACAGATACGCAGTATTTT. As protein: CASSSSLSQGSSTDTQYF. Supplemented by reference TRBV7-6 and TRBJ2-3, the full variable domain reads GAGVSQSPRYKVTKRGQDVALRCDPISGHVSLYWYRQALGQGPEFLTYFNYEAQQDKSGLPNDRFSAERPEGSISTLTIQRTEQRDSAMYRCASSSSLSQGSSTDTQYFGPGTRLTVL.

The chain links TRBV12-3 or TRBV12-4 to TRBJ2-4; D remains unclear. CDR3 length: 13 amino acids. V lost 5 bases and J lost 5, with 10 bases in between. The CDR3 loop reads CASSNYPENIQYF. In DNA form, the CDR3 reads TGTGCCAGCAGTAACTATCCGGAAAACATTCAGTACTTC.